These 3 T cell receptor beta chains were sequenced from one sample in a study of T cells after posttransplantation cyclophosphamide. The table came from immunoSEQ multiplex PCR; TCRdb's copy has only in-frame clones and leaves some out. Of some 15,000 clones listed, about 77% are singletons. Treatment was busulfan-fludarabine conditioning, a marrow graft, and cyclophosphamide on days +3 and +4. The input for sequencing was CD8+ T cells sorted from PBMCs, taken around 2,000 days after a stem cell transplant with posttransplant cyclophosphamide. Receptor source: a female patient between 35 and 55 years old who received an allogeneic stem cell transplant from a related donor, was CMV-positive, and had no GVHD. The T cells may partly be graft donor cells.

This clone was picked up a small number of times. The V gene is TRBV2, the J gene TRBJ1-1; a possible D gene is TRBD1 (5 bases). V lost 8 bases to trimming and J lost 4 bases, with 5 bases between them. The CDR3 length is 10 residues. Germline V gene sequence: CDR1 SNHLY, CDR2 FYNNEI. The CDR3 region is CASQGTEAFF. DNA for the CDR3: TGTGCCAGCCAGGGCACTGAAGCTTTCTTT.

The V call is TRBV28, the J call TRBJ2-5, with 8 bases lining up with TRBD1. The germline V gene encodes CDR1 MDHEN and CDR2 SYDVKM. The length of the CDR3 is 14 residues. The V and J ends lost 3 bases and 0 bases, in that order; junction bases with no gene match: 0. CDR3 region: CASSLGQDQETQYF. The CDR3, as DNA: TGTGCCAGCAGTTTGGGACAGGACCAAGAGACCCAGTACTTC.

This chain joins TRBV19 and TRBJ2-3; 8 bases agree with TRBD2. The CDR3 totals 15 residues. The germline gives CDR1 LNHDA, CDR2 SQIVND (reference sequence). The V segment lost 1 base and the J segment 1 base; nucleotides outside the gene matches: 1. The CDR3 DNA follows: TGTGCCAGTAGTATAGGAGCGGGGGGCACAGATACGCAGTATTTT. Its protein is CASSIGAGGTDTQYF.